This entry lists 10 T cell receptor beta chains sequenced from one sample in a study of T-cell reconstitution after alpha-beta-depleted transplantation in children. Unique molecular identifiers tagged the TCRbeta library. Each CDR3 protein is one row after TCRdb ran MiXCR on the PCR reads. The sample yields about 980,000 distinct CDR3 sequences, around 30% seen once. The material was PBMCs, mostly from graft donor cells, obtained 360 days after TCRalphabeta/CD19-depleted stem cell transplant. Receptors originate from a boy in the first two years of life who had a stem cell transplant for SCID, so the T cells may come from the graft donor.

This clonotype was found many times. The chain is built from TRBV19 and TRBJ2-7; 8 bases map to TRBD1. V trimming: 9 bases; J trimming: 4 bases; junction bases outside the gene matches: 2. This CDR3 is built from 11 residues. Germline CDR1 LNHDA, CDR2 SQIVND (reference sequence). CDR3 in amino acids: CASTGGYEQYF. The CDR3 bases are TGTGCCAGCACAGGGGGATACGAGCAGTACTTC. Using reference TRBV19 and TRBJ2-7 for the parts outside the CDR3, the full variable domain is DGGITQSPKYLFRKEGQNVTLSCEQNLNHDAMYWYRQDPGQGLRLIYYSQIVNDFQKGDIAEGYSVSREKKESFPLTVTSAQKNPTAFYLCASTGGYEQYFGPGTRLTVT.

The rearrangement links TRBV15 to TRBJ2-2; D may be TRBD1 or TRBD2 (5 bases each). V was pared by 0 bases and J by 6 bases, with 8 bases between. Germline V lookup: CDR1 LNHNV, CDR2 YYDKDF (reference sequence). This CDR3 region has 14 residues. CDR3 in DNA: TGTGCCACCAGCAGAGATATGGGGGCCGGGGAGCTGTTTTTT. Its protein is CATSRDMGAGELFF.

This clonotype came up once. V usage is TRBV6-1 and J usage is TRBJ1-6, with 8 bases aligning to TRBD1. CDR1 and CDR2 from the germline V gene are MNHNS and SASEGT. V gave up 6 bases and J gave up 7 bases; unmatched junction bases: 11. This CDR3 has 16 amino acids. The chain's CDR3 is CASRDWRTGGNSPLHF. The CDR3 DNA reads TGTGCCAGCAGGGACTGGCGCACAGGGGGGAATTCACCCCTCCACTTT.

In its sample, this clonotype was seen a few times. The chain employs TRBV24-1 and TRBJ2-2, with TRBD1 matching 9 bases. Trimming at V came to 3 bases and at J to 5 bases, leaving 6 bases not matched to a gene. Per germline, CDR1 KGHDR and CDR2 SFDVKD. This CDR3 is built from 16 residues. The CDR3 reads CATSDPSDRGTGELFF. The CDR3, as DNA: TGTGCCACCAGTGATCCGTCTGACAGGGGGACCGGGGAGCTGTTTTTT.

This clonotype was recorded a few times. The chain joins TRBV12-3 or TRBV12-4 to TRBJ1-2; D gene ambiguous. V lost 2 bases and J 7 bases, leaving 23 bases between the germline ends. The CDR3 is 17 amino acids. The CDR3 DNA sequence: TGTGCCAGCAGTTTATTAGGTCAGACCTCTATCGGCGGTGGCTACACCTTC. Its protein is CASSLLGQTSIGGGYTF.

The chain links TRBV9 to TRBJ1-2; D call uncertain. The CDR3 has 14 amino acids. The germline CDR1 and CDR2 sequences are SGDLS and YYNGEE. Trimming left V 1 base short and J 3 bases short, with 10 bases between. The CDR3 DNA reads TGTGCCAGCAGCGTAAGCGGAGTTGACTATGGCTACACCTTC. This sequence encodes CASSVSGVDYGYTF.

This chain uses TRBV12-3 or TRBV12-4 with TRBJ2-1; TRBD1 matches 8 bases. The CDR3 is 15 amino acids. V lost 1 base to trimming and J lost 6 bases; unmatched junction nucleotides: 5. CDR3 amino acids: CASSLDQGAGNEQFF. The CDR3, as DNA: TGTGCCAGCAGTTTAGACCAGGGGGCGGGCAATGAGCAGTTCTTC.

The chain recombines TRBV19 with TRBJ2-4; D ambiguous. Germline loops: CDR1 LNHDA, CDR2 SQIVND (reference sequence). Trimming stripped 9 bases from V and 4 bases from J, with 13 bases between. This CDR3 contains 13 residues. The CDR3 region is CASGSETKNIQYF. Here the CDR3 DNA reads TGTGCCAGCGGGTCAGAGACTAAAAACATTCAGTACTTC.

V and J are TRBV20-1 and TRBJ2-3; no firm D call. CDR1 DFQATT and CDR2 SNEGSKA come from the germline V gene (reference sequence). There are 11 residues in the CDR3. V was clipped by 4 bases and J by 6 bases, with 8 bases between them. The CDR3: CSANPTDTQYF. The DNA of the CDR3 is TGCAGTGCTAACCCAACGGATACGCAGTATTTT.

This clonotype has just one count. A much more abundant neighbour one base away suggests this may be a read error. The chain combines TRBV7-3 with TRBJ2-3; unclear D gene. CDR3 length: 12 amino acids. The germline CDR1 and CDR2 sequences are SGHTA and FQGTGA. Trimming pared 6 bases from V and 2 bases from J, leaving 6 bases between. The CDR3 DNA is TGTGCCAGCAGGTTACTCACAGATACGCAGTATTTT. Translated: CASRLLTDTQYF.